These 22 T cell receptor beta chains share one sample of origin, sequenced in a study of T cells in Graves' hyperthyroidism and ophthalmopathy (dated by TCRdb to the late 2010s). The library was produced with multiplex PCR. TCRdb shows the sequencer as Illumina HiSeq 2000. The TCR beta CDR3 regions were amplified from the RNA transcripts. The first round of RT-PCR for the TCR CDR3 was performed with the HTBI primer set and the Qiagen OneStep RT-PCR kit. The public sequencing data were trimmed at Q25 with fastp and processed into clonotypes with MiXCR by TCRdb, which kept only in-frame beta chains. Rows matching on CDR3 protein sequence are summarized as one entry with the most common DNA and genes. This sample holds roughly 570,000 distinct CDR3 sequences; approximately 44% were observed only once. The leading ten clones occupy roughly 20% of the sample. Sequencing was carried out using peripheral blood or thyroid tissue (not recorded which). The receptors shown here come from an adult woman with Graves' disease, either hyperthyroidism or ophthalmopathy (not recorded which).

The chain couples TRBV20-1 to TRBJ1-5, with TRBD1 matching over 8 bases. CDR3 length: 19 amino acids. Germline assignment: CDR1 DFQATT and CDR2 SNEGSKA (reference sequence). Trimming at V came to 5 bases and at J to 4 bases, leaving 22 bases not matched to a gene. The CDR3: CSALWDRRRVRYGNQPQHF. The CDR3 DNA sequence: TGCAGTGCTCTCTGGGACAGGAGACGGGTAAGATATGGGAATCAGCCCCAGCATTTT.

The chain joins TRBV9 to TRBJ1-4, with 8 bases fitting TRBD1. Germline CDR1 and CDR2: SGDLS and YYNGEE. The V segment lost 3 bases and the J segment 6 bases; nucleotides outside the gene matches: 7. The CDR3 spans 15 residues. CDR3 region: CASSDRTGSDEKLFF. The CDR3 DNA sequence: TGTGCCAGCAGCGATCGGACAGGGTCAGATGAAAAACTGTTTTTT. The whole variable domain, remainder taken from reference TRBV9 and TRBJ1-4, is DSGVTQTPKHLITATGQRVTLRCSPRSGDLSVYWYQQSLDQGLQFLIQYYNGEERAKGNILERFSAQQFPDLHSELNLSSLELGDSALYFCASSDRTGSDEKLFFGSGTQLSVL.

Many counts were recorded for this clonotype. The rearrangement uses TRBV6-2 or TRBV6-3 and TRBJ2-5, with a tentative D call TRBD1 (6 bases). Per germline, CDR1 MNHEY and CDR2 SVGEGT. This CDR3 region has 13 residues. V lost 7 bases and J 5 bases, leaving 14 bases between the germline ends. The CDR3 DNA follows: TGTGCCAGCAACAGACAGGCTCGGGAGACCCAGTACTTC. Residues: CASNRQARETQYF.

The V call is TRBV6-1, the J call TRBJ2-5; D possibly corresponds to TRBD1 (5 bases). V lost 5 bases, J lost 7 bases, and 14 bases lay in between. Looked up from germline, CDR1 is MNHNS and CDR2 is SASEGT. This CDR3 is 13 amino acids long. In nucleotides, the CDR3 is TGTGCCAGCAGTACAGGCCGAGAGGCGACCCAGTACTTC. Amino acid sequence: CASSTGREATQYF.

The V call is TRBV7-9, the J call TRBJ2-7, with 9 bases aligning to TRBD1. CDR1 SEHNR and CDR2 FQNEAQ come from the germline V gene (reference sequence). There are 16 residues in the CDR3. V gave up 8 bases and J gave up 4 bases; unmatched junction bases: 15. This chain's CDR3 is CASSPGLGQGLYEQYF. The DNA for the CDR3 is TGTGCCAGCTCACCGGGATTAGGACAGGGGTTGTACGAGCAGTACTTC.

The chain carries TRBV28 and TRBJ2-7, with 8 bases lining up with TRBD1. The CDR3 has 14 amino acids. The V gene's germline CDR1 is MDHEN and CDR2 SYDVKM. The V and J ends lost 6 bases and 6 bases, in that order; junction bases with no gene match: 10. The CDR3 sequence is CASSITRGRVEQYF. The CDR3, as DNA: TGTGCCAGCAGCATTACCAGGGGGCGGGTCGAGCAGTACTTC.

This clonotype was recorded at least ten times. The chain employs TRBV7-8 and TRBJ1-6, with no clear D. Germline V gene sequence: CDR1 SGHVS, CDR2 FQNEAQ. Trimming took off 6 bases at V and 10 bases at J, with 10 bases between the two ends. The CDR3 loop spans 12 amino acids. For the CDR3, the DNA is TGTGCCAGCAGTCTCCCCGGCTCACCCCTCCACTTT. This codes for CASSLPGSPLHF.

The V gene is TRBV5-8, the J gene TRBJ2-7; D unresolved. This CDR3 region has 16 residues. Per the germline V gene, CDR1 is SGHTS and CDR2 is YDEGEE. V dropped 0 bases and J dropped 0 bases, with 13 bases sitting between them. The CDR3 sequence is CASSLVGQESSYEQYF. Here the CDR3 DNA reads TGTGCCAGCAGCTTGGTAGGTCAGGAGAGCTCCTACGAGCAGTACTTC.

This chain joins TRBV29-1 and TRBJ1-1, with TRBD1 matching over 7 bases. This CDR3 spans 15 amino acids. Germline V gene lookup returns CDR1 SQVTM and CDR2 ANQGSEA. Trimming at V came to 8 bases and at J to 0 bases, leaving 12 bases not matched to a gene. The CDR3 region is CSLAGGPGMNTEAFF. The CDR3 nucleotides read TGCAGCTTGGCAGGGGGACCTGGGATGAACACTGAAGCTTTCTTT. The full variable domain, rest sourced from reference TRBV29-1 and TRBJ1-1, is SAVISQKPSRDICQRGTSLTIQCQVDSQVTMMFWYRQQPGQSLTLIATANQGSEATYESGFVIDKFPISRPNLTFSTLTVSNMSPEDSSIYLCSLAGGPGMNTEAFFGQGTRLTVV.

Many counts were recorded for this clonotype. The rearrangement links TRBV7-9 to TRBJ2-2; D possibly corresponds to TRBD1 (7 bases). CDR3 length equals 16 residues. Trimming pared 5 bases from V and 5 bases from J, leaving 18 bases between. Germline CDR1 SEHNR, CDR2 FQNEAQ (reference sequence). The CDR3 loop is CASSPRQGGPTGELFF. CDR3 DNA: TGTGCCAGCAGCCCCAGACAGGGAGGTCCGACCGGGGAGCTGTTTTTT. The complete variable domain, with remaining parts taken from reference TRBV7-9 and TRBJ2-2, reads DTGVSQNPRHKITKRGQNVTFRCDPISEHNRLYWYRQTLGQGPEFLTYFQNEAQLEKSRLLSDRFSAERPKGSFSTLEIQRTEQGDSAMYLCASSPRQGGPTGELFFGEGSRLTVL.

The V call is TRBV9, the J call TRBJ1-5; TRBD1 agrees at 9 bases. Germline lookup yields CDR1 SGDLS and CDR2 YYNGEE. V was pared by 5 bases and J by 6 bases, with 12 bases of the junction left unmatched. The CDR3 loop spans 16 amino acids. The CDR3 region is CASSEGGDRAGQPQHF. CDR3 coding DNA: TGTGCCAGCAGTGAGGGGGGGGACAGGGCCGGTCAGCCCCAGCATTTT.

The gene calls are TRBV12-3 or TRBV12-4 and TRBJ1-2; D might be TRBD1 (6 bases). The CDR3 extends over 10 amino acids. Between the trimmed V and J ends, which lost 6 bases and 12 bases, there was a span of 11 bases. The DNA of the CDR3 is TGTGCCAGCAGCTGGGACATCAACACCTTC. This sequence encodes CASSWDINTF.

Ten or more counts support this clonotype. In DNA, the CDR3 is TGTGCCAGCAGCTTTCTAAGGGCGTATGGCTACACCTTC. It encodes CASSFLRAYGYTF. The chain recombines TRBV11-2 with TRBJ1-2; no firm D call. This CDR3 region has 13 residues. Germline loops: CDR1 SGHAT, CDR2 FQNNGV. V lost 3 bases and J lost 5, with 10 bases in between.

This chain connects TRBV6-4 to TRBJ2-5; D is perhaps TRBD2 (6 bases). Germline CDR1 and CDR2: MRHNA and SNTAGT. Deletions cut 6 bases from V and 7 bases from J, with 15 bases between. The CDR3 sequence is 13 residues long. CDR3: CASSSGDAATQYF. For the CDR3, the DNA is TGTGCCAGCAGCTCGGGGGACGCGGCGACCCAGTACTTC.

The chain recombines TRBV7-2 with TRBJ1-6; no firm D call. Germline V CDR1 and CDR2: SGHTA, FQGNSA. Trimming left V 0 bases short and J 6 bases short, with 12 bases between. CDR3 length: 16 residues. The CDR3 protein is CASSLARSKRNSPLHF. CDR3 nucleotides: TGTGCCAGCAGCTTAGCGCGTTCCAAACGTAATTCACCCCTCCACTTT.

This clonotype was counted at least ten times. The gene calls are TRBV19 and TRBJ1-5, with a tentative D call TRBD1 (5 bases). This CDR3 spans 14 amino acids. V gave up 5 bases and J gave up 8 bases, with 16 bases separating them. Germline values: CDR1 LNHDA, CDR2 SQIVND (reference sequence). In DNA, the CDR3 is TGTGCCAGTAGTTGGGTTTTCCTAGGGGAGCCCCAGCATTTT. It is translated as CASSWVFLGEPQHF.

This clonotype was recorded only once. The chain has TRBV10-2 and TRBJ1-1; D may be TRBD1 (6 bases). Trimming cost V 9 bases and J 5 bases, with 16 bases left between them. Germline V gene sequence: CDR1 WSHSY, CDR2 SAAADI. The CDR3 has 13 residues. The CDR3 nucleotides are TGCGCCAGTTCCCACTACAGGGATACTGAAGCTTTCTTT. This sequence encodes CASSHYRDTEAFF.

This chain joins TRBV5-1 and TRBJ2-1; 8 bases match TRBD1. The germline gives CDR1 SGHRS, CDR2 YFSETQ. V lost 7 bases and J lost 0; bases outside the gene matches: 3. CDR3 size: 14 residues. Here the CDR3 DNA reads TGCGCCAGCGGAACAGGGGGCTCCTACAATGAGCAGTTCTTC. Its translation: CASGTGGSYNEQFF.

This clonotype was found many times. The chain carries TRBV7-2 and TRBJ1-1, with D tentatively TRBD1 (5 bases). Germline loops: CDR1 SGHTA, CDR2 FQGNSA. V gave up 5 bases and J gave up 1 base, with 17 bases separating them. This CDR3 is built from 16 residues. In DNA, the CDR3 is TGTGCCAGCAGCCGAACCTCCGGGGCCGAGAACACTGAAGCTTTCTTT. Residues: CASSRTSGAENTEAFF.

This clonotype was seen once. Here the CDR3 DNA reads TGTGCCAGCAGCGTTGGACAGGGGGCCTTCACCGGGGAGCTGTTTTTT. Protein product: CASSVGQGAFTGELFF. The rearrangement links TRBV7-9 to TRBJ2-2; 11 nucleotides match TRBD1. V lost 5 bases to trimming and J lost 4 bases; unmatched junction nucleotides: 6. The CDR3 length is 16 residues. Looked up from germline, CDR1 is SEHNR and CDR2 is FQNEAQ (reference sequence).

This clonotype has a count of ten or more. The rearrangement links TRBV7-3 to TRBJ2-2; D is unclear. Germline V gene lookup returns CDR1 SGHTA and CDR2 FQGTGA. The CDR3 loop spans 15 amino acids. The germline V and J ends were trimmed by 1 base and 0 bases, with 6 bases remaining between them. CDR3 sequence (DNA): TGTGCCAGCAGCTTAAATACCTCGAACACCGGGGAGCTGTTTTTT. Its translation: CASSLNTSNTGELFF.

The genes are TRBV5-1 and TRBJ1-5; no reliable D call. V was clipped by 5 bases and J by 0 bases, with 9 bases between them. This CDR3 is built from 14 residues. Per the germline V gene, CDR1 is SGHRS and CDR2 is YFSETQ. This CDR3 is CASSIRYSNQPQHF. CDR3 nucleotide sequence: TGCGCCAGCAGTATCAGGTATAGCAATCAGCCCCAGCATTTT.